This T cell receptor beta chain was sequenced for a study of cytomegalovirus exposure and HLA in healthy donors. General study results and limits: Earlier analysis looked at TCR beta V segments, and most were productive about 90% or about 30% of the time. Association of a missense DCLRE1C variant with TCR beta V- and J-gene trimming was reported in a later analysis. TCR beta chains numbering more than 150 were designated cytomegalovirus-associated. Most TCR sequences were rare, but some public TCRs occurred in many donors.

PCR amplification relied on 60 Vbeta primers (plus 13 Jbeta primers). The repertoire was sequenced with immunoSEQ multiplex PCR; TCRdb's copy has only in-frame clones and lacks some. The data contain under 150,000 clones, 70% to 85% of them singletons. This CDR3 comprises 16 residues. Germline CDR1 MNHEY, CDR2 SMNVEV (reference sequence). The V gene lost 2 bases and the J gene lost 3 bases, with 17 bases spanning the gap. With regard to this clone: The antigen is not known.

The TCR originated in a male donor in good health and CMV-seronegative. Source material: PBMCs. This chain connects TRBV27 to TRBJ2-7; possible D gene TRBD2, 6 bases. The CDR3 DNA is TGTGCCAGCAGTTTAAGTTCCGGGAGAGCTGTCTACGAGCAGTACTTC. Its translation: CASSLSSGRAVYEQYF.